The present T cell receptor (beta chain) was sequenced within a study of blood T cell repertoires in COVID-19 (dated by TCRdb to about 2020). Background on the whole study: The collaborator samples originated in the United States, Italy and Spain and spanned the acute and convalescent phases of COVID-19. The prospective study material was composed of cDNA or gDNA derived from T cells, B-cell-depleted T cells, or PBMCs. The dataset comprised deeply sampled blood TCRbeta repertoires from subjects exposed to, actively infected with, or recovered from COVID-19. A freely available public database, intended as a resource for researchers studying the immune response to SARS-CoV-2, is where the repertoires were released. Samples were obtained from the ongoing ImmuneRACE study (first 160 participants) and from roughly 1,300 subjects provided by 6 global collaborators. The sample metadata nearly always contained a de-identified subject ID, COVID-19 status, age in years and sex. Where available, HLA class I and class II types were obtained from metadata supplied by the sample provider rather than from assay-based typing.

There are 15 amino acids in the CDR3, from cysteine to phenylalanine inclusive. Only the CDR3 DNA is retained, 45 bases long and in frame from the first base. A distance of 18 bases separates the germline ends of V and J, which lose 2 bases and 9 bases respectively. Based on the germline V gene (reference sequence), the CDR1 and CDR2 sequences are SGHNT and YYREEE. On the study overall, not on this receptor specifically: The amount of clinical and demographic metadata varied by source and participant and was provided uncurated.

The immunoSEQ Assay, a bias-controlled multiplex PCR, was used to amplify TCRbeta CDR3 regions from genomic DNA. The source study handled its data this way. Nucleated cell counts per sample were estimated from amplification of reference gene primers within the assay. To quantify the absolute abundance of each unique TCRbeta CDR3 rearrangement, sequence reads were collapsed and filtered. Productive Simpson clonality was computed per sample as the square root of Simpson's diversity index over productive rearrangements. TCRdb holds this immuneACCESS table with in-frame rearrangements only. Some clones are missing; in checked studies, unresolved V genes explain under half, and the rest has no known cause. V, J and clone size reflect that table, while D and trimming were determined from the DNA. This sample comprises some 72,000 clones, 85% to 90% of them detected only once. The top ten constitute roughly 0.58% of the sample.

To note about this clone: The antigen it binds to is not known. It has no much larger one-base neighbor in the sample; base qualities were not kept.

The collaborating institutions used their own protocols to collect whole blood in K2EDTA tubes. For TCRbeta analysis, collaborator samples were shipped as frozen whole blood, as isolated PBMCs, or as DNA extracted from either sample type. Recombination connected TRBV5-4 to TRBJ2-1; TRBD1 is a weak D gene call, 7 bases matching. Sequences were obtained from peripheral blood. The receptor was isolated from a man in his fifties or sixties with acute or convalescent COVID-19. The base sequence is TGTGCCAGCAGCTTTAGCCCAGGGGGGAGCGGTGAGCAGTTCTTC. It is translated as CASSFSPGGSGEQFF.